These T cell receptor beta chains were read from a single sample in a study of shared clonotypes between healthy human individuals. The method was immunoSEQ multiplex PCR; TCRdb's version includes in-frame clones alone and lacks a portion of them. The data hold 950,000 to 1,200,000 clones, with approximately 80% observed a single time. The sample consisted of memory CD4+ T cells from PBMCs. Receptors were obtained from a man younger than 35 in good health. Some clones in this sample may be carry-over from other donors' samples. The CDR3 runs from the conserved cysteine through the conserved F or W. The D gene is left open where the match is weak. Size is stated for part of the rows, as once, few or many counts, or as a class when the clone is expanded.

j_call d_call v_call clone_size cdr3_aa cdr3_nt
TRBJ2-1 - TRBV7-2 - CASSLRWDVIDEQFF TGTGCCAGCAGCTTAAGGTGGGACGTGATAGATGAGCAGTTCTTC
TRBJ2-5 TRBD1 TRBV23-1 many CASSQSEFGDRAEETQYF TGCGCCAGCAGTCAATCGGAGTTCGGGGACAGGGCAGAGGAGACCCAGTACTTC
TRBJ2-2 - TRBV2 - CASSLTAEELFF TGTGCCAGCAGTCTGACAGCCGAGGAGCTGTTTTTT
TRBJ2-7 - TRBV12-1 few CASSSRSVKDRANYEQYF TGTGCCAGCAGCTCACGATCCGTAAAGGACAGGGCTAACTACGAGCAGTACTTC
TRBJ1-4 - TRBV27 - CASAPVPTNEKLFF TGTGCCAGCGCCCCGGTGCCAACTAATGAAAAACTGTTTTTT
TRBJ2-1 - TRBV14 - CASSHRDTHYNEQFF TGTGCCAGCAGCCACCGGGATACTCACTACAATGAGCAGTTCTTC
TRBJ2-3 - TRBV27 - CASSSPRDPDTQYF TGTGCCAGCAGTTCCCCTAGGGACCCAGATACGCAGTATTTT
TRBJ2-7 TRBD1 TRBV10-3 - CAISGGTGPYEQYF TGTGCCATCAGTGGTGGGACAGGGCCCTACGAGCAGTACTTC
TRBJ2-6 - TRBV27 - CASSLLFGSQDRGANVLTF TGTGCCAGCAGTTTACTCTTCGGCAGCCAGGATCGTGGGGCCAACGTCCTGACTTTC
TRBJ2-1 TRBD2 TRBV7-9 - CASSVTSGLNEQFF TGTGCCAGCAGCGTGACTAGCGGGTTGAATGAGCAGTTCTTC
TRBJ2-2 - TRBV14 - CASSPSANTGELFF TGTGCCAGCAGTCCTAGCGCGAACACCGGGGAGCTGTTTTTT
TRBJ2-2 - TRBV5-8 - CASSSRDGTNTGELFF TGTGCCAGCAGCTCCCGGGACGGCACGAACACCGGGGAGCTGTTTTTT
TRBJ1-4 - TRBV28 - CASSFHEGHEKLFF TGTGCCAGCAGTTTTCATGAGGGCCACGAAAAACTGTTTTTT
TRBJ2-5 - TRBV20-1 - CSVNGQETQYF TGCAGTGTTAACGGGCAAGAGACCCAGTACTTC
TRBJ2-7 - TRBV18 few CASSPALAVYEQYF TGTGCCAGCTCACCAGCCTTAGCGGTCTACGAGCAGTACTTC
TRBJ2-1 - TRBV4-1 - CASSLYNEQFF TGCGCCAGCAGCCTTTATAATGAGCAGTTCTTC
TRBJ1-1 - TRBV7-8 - CASSPQGGYSEAFF TGTGCCAGCAGCCCACAGGGAGGGTACTCTGAAGCTTTCTTT
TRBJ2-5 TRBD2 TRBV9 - CASSVGGTSTYQETQYF TGTGCCAGCAGCGTAGGAGGGACTAGCACCTACCAAGAGACCCAGTACTTC
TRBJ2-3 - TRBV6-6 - CASSSMGTQYF TGTGCCAGCAGTTCCATGGGTACGCAGTATTTT
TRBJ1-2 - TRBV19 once CASSPTGTLKHGYTF TGTGCCAGTAGCCCTACCGGGACGTTAAAGCATGGCTACACCTTC
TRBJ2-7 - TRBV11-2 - CASSFSAGGYEQYF TGTGCCAGCAGCTTTTCCGCAGGTGGATACGAGCAGTACTTC
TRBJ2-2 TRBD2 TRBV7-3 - CASSLNSGTVTGELFF TGTGCCAGCAGCTTAAACAGCGGGACCGTCACCGGGGAGCTGTTTTTT
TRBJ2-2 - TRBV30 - CAWRNPSDGDTGELFF TGTGCCTGGAGGAATCCCAGCGACGGGGACACCGGGGAGCTGTTTTTT
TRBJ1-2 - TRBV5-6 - CASSLLPRNANYGYTF TGTGCCAGCAGCTTGTTACCGCGAAACGCTAACTATGGCTACACCTTC
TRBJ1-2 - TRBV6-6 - CASRTANYGYTF TGTGCCAGTAGGACAGCTAACTATGGCTACACCTTC
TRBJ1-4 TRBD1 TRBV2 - CASRGQKGEKLFF TGTGCCAGCCGGGGACAGAAGGGTGAAAAACTGTTTTTT
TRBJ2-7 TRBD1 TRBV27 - CASSRLGTGSYEQYF TGTGCCAGCAGTCGACTGGGGACAGGGTCCTACGAGCAGTACTTC
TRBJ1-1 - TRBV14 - CASSQQGITEAFF TGTGCCAGCAGCCAACAGGGTATCACTGAAGCTTTCTTT
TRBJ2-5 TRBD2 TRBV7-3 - CASSFGLAGGLAETQYF TGTGCCAGCAGCTTTGGACTAGCGGGAGGGCTTGCAGAGACCCAGTACTTC
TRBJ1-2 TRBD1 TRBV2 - CASSLQGARGYTF TGTGCCAGCAGTCTACAGGGGGCTCGTGGCTACACCTTC
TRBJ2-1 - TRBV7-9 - CASSFFPNNEQFF TGTGCCAGCAGCTTCTTCCCAAACAATGAGCAGTTCTTC
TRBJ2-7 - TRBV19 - CASSAVSGRGGYEQYF TGTGCCAGTAGTGCCGTAAGTGGCCGGGGAGGCTACGAGCAGTACTTC
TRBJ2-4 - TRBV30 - CAWSAKGTNIQYF TGTGCCTGGAGCGCAAAGGGGACCAACATTCAGTACTTC
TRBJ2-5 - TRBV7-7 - CASSLGGHRGGETQYF TGTGCCAGCAGCTTAGGGGGCCACAGGGGAGGAGAGACCCAGTACTTC
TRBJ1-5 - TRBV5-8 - CASSLGPRDNQPQHF TGTGCCAGCAGCTTGGGGCCCCGGGACAATCAGCCCCAGCATTTT
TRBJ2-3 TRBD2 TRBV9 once CASSVASGGLDTQYF TGTGCCAGCAGCGTAGCCTCGGGAGGATTGGATACGCAGTATTTT
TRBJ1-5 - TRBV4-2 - CASSPSPYIDGDQPQHF TGTGCCAGCAGCCCGAGCCCGTACATTGATGGGGATCAGCCCCAGCATTTT
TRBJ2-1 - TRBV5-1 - CASSLASSYNEQFF TGCGCCAGCAGCTTGGCCTCATCCTACAATGAGCAGTTCTTC
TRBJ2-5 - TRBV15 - CATSRDPLGAETQYF TGTGCCACCAGCAGAGATCCCCTGGGCGCAGAGACCCAGTACTTC
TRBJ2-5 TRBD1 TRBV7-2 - CASSYRGETQYF TGTGCCAGCAGCTACAGGGGTGAGACCCAGTACTTC
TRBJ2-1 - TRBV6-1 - CASCRDFSYNEQFF TGTGCCAGCTGCCGGGACTTCTCCTACAATGAGCAGTTCTTC
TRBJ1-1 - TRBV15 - CATSRVRHAEAFF TGTGCCACCAGCAGAGTAAGACACGCTGAAGCTTTCTTT